These 29 T cell receptor beta chains came from one sample sequenced in a study of blood T cell repertoires in COVID-19. The method was immunoSEQ multiplex PCR; TCRdb's version includes in-frame clones alone and lacks a portion of them. Of over 300,000 clones in the sample, about nine tenths are singletons; the top ten hold less than 11%. The source material was PBMCs or T cells enriched from blood (not recorded which). The receptor source for this set is a woman between 18 and 29 years old who had recovered from COVID-19.

This clone has only a few counts. The chain has TRBV3-1 (or the pseudogene TRBV3-2) and TRBJ1-5; tentative D call: TRBD1 (5 bases). The CDR3 totals 15 residues. Trimming removed 4 bases from V and 0 bases from J, with 10 bases in between. Per the germline V gene, CDR1 is LGHDT and CDR2 is YNNKEL (reference sequence). CDR3 amino acids: CASSPGPYSNQPQHF. The CDR3 region has the DNA TGTGCCAGCAGCCCAGGGCCATATAGCAATCAGCCCCAGCATTTT.

The chain joins TRBV27 to TRBJ2-7; D possibly corresponds to TRBD1 (5 bases). V lost 6 bases and J lost 7, with 22 bases in between. Germline loops: CDR1 MNHEY, CDR2 SMNVEV (reference sequence). The CDR3 spans 15 residues. The CDR3 here is CASSPHRSGATEQYF. CDR3 in DNA: TGTGCCAGCAGCCCCCACAGGTCTGGGGCCACTGAGCAGTACTTC.

The chain joins TRBV7-9 to TRBJ1-1, with D possibly being TRBD1 (6 bases). This CDR3 has 13 amino acids. The V gene's germline CDR1 is SEHNR and CDR2 FQNEAQ (reference sequence). Trimming shortened V by 9 bases and J by 0 bases, and 11 bases separated the two germline ends. Here the CDR3 DNA reads TGTGCCAGTGAGGGACATTTGAACACTGAAGCTTTCTTT. Amino acids: CASEGHLNTEAFF.

V is TRBV5-4 and J is TRBJ2-3, with 7 bases identical to TRBD1. CDR3 length equals 17 residues. V shed 4 bases, J shed 3 bases, and the junction held 14 bases outside the gene matches. Germline V gives CDR1 SGHNT, CDR2 YYREEE (reference sequence). This chain's CDR3 is CASSPTTGDGLTDTQYF. DNA for the CDR3: TGTGCCAGCAGCCCGACTACAGGGGATGGTTTAACAGATACGCAGTATTTT.

The chain joins TRBV5-1 to TRBJ2-2; 10 nucleotides agree with TRBD2. V shed 3 bases, J shed 3 bases, and the junction held 8 bases outside the gene matches. CDR1 and CDR2 (germline): SGHRS, YFSETQ. This CDR3 is built from 17 residues. The CDR3 sequence: CASSSFLAGEDTGELFF. Here the CDR3 DNA reads TGCGCCAGCAGCTCTTTTCTAGCGGGGGAGGACACCGGGGAGCTGTTTTTT.

V is TRBV24-1 and J is TRBJ2-2, with 7 bases identical to TRBD2. The CDR3 is 18 amino acids. Germline CDR1 KGHDR, CDR2 SFDVKD. Trimming at V came to 1 base and at J to 0 bases, leaving 7 bases not matched to a gene. CDR3 loop: CATSDFRAGLANTGELFF. The CDR3, as DNA: TGTGCCACCAGTGATTTTAGAGCGGGGTTAGCGAACACCGGGGAGCTGTTTTTT.

The chain combines TRBV6-5 with TRBJ1-2, with no clear D. There are 15 residues in the CDR3. The germline V gene encodes CDR1 MNHEY and CDR2 SVGAGI. Trimming took 5 bases from V and 4 from J, leaving 17 bases between them. CDR3 loop: CASSHEGRTRYGYTF. The CDR3 DNA reads TGTGCCAGCAGTCACGAAGGTCGGACTCGCTATGGCTACACCTTC.

The chain employs TRBV7-8 and TRBJ2-7; TRBD2 is a possible D gene (7 bases). The length of the CDR3 is 15 residues. With 0 bases removed from V and 2 bases from J, the gap between germline ends came to 11 bases. Per germline, CDR1 SGHVS and CDR2 FQNEAQ. The CDR3 here is CASSLAGGATYEQYF. CDR3 nucleotide sequence: TGTGCCAGCAGCTTAGCGGGGGGGGCGACCTACGAGCAGTACTTC.

This clone was observed once. The chain couples TRBV12-5 to TRBJ2-6, with 12 positions matching TRBD1. The CDR3 contains 17 residues. The germline V gene has CDR1 LGHNT and CDR2 FRNRAP. The junction had 9 bases not matched to a gene; V was cut back by 10 bases and J by 2 bases. This CDR3 reads CAITPRDRGPGANVLTF. CDR3 sequence (DNA): TGTGCTATTACACCCCGGGACAGGGGGCCTGGGGCCAACGTCCTGACTTTC.

This sequence joins TRBV11-2 and TRBJ1-2, with 9 positions matching TRBD1. This CDR3 comprises 17 residues. The V gene's germline CDR1 is SGHAT and CDR2 FQNNGV. Unmatched junction bases numbered 10, after V lost 5 bases and J lost 0 bases. DNA of the CDR3: TGTGCCAGCAGCAGTTGGGGACGGGACAGGGCTAACTATGGCTACACCTTC. Translating gives CASSSWGRDRANYGYTF. The full variable domain, with the rest looked up from reference TRBV11-2 and TRBJ1-2, is EAGVAQSPRYKIIEKRQSVAFWCNPISGHATLYWYQQILGQGPKLLIQFQNNGVVDDSQLPKDRFSAERLKGVDSTLKIQPAKLEDSAVYLCASSSWGRDRANYGYTFGSGTRLTVV.

This chain links TRBV28 with TRBJ2-7, with 8 bases that match TRBD1. The CDR3 covers 16 residues. CDR1 is MDHEN, CDR2 SYDVKM, per germline. J gave up 2 bases and V 4 bases, and 10 bases lay outside the gene matches. CDR3 sequence: CASSSSGTGLTYEQYF. The CDR3 DNA reads TGTGCCAGCAGTTCCTCCGGGACAGGATTAACCTACGAGCAGTACTTC.

J is TRBJ1-6 and V is TRBV28; unclear D gene. Germline lookup yields CDR1 MDHEN and CDR2 SYDVKM. The CDR3 contains 14 residues. V lost 5 bases and J 3 bases, leaving 8 bases between the germline ends. The CDR3 sequence is CASSPLNYNSPLHF. For the CDR3, the DNA is TGTGCCAGCAGTCCACTTAACTATAATTCACCCCTCCACTTT.

The chain has TRBV19 and TRBJ1-2; 10 nucleotides match TRBD1. Germline assignment: CDR1 LNHDA and CDR2 SQIVND (reference sequence). The CDR3 is made up of 15 amino acids. Trimming at V came to 4 bases and at J to 6 bases, leaving 8 bases not matched to a gene. CDR3 bases: TGTGCCAGTAGTAGCCGGACAGGGGGAAAAGATGGCTACACCTTC. It translates to CASSSRTGGKDGYTF.

This rearrangement joins TRBV10-3 to TRBJ1-1; tentative D call: TRBD1 (5 bases). CDR1 is ENHRY, CDR2 SYGVKD, per germline. The CDR3 length is 13 residues. Deletions cut 6 bases from V and 6 bases from J, with 14 bases between. The CDR3 sequence is CAIRATGHAEAFF. The DNA of the CDR3 is TGTGCCATCAGGGCTACAGGTCACGCTGAAGCTTTCTTT.

J is TRBJ2-1 and V is TRBV5-1, with 8 bases fitting TRBD1. Germline V gives CDR1 SGHRS, CDR2 YFSETQ. The CDR3 is made up of 15 amino acids. With 0 bases clipped from V and 6 bases from J, the junction kept 5 bases outside the gene matches. This chain's CDR3 is CASSLGQGMVNEQFF. CDR3 nucleotide sequence: TGCGCCAGCAGCTTGGGACAGGGGATGGTCAATGAGCAGTTCTTC.

The chain recombines TRBV5-1 with TRBJ2-7; D remains unclear. The V and J ends lost 0 bases and 0 bases respectively, with 4 bases between them. This CDR3 contains 13 residues. The germline V gene encodes CDR1 SGHRS and CDR2 YFSETQ. The CDR3 reads CASSLEYSYEQYF. Here the CDR3 DNA reads TGCGCCAGCAGCTTGGAATACTCCTACGAGCAGTACTTC.

The chain couples TRBV9 to TRBJ2-2; D not resolved. The germline CDR1 and CDR2 sequences are SGDLS and YYNGEE. The V and J ends lost 4 bases and 0 bases respectively, with 13 bases between them. This CDR3 has 16 residues. CDR3 sequence: CASSLFVQPNTGELFF. CDR3 sequence (DNA): TGTGCCAGCAGCCTTTTCGTACAGCCGAACACCGGGGAGCTGTTTTTT.

This rearrangement joins TRBV15 to TRBJ2-1; TRBD1 matches 9 bases. Per the germline V gene, CDR1 is LNHNV and CDR2 is YYDKDF (reference sequence). The CDR3 runs to 14 residues. With V trimmed by 3 bases and J by 10 bases, 7 bases remained unmatched. CDR3 DNA sequence: TGTGCCACCAGCAGGGACAGGGGTGGTGGCGAGCAGTTCTTC. Residues: CATSRDRGGGEQFF. The whole variable domain, filled in from reference TRBV15 and TRBJ2-1, reads DAMVIQNPRYQVTQFGKPVTLSCSQTLNHNVMYWYQQKSSQAPKLLFHYYDKDFNNEADTPDNFQSRRPNTSFCFLDIRSPGLGDTAMYLCATSRDRGGGEQFFGPGTRLTVL.

The V and J genes are TRBV28 and TRBJ1-2; 7 nucleotides line up with TRBD1. The V segment lost 8 bases and the J segment 2 bases; nucleotides outside the gene matches: 2. Germline-derived CDR1 and CDR2 are MDHEN and SYDVKM. This CDR3 spans 12 amino acids. The CDR3 coding sequence is TGTGCCAGCGCGGGACAGAACTATGGCTACACCTTC. This gives the protein CASAGQNYGYTF.

The V call is TRBV4-1, the J call TRBJ1-6; TRBD1 agrees at 8 bases. Germline V gene data show CDR1 as MGHRA and CDR2 as YSYEKL. The CDR3 sequence is 18 residues long. The J segment lost 5 bases and the V segment lost 4 bases, leaving 13 bases of the junction unmatched. As DNA, the CDR3 is TGCGCCAGCAGCCCATCGACCCGACAGGGGTCGAATAATTCACCCCTCCACTTT. Translation: CASSPSTRQGSNNSPLHF.

The chain employs TRBV21-1 and TRBJ1-5; the D call TRBD1 from the table was never checked on the DNA. TRBV21-1 is shown as a pseudogene. The CDR3 is made up of 16 amino acids. For the CDR3, the DNA is TGTGCCAGCAGCGCCCGCTTGACAGGGATGGTTCAGCCCCAGCATTTT. This sequence encodes CASSARLTGMVQPQHF.

The chain uses TRBV19 and TRBJ2-1, with 7 bases fitting TRBD1. The CDR3 is made up of 15 amino acids. Looked up from germline, CDR1 is LNHDA and CDR2 is SQIVND (reference sequence). With 9 bases clipped from V and 0 bases from J, the junction kept 8 bases outside the gene matches. CDR3 in amino acids: CASNTGVSSYNEQFF. The CDR3 bases are TGTGCCAGCAATACAGGGGTTAGCTCCTACAATGAGCAGTTCTTC.

This chain joins TRBV19 and TRBJ2-5; D perhaps matches TRBD2 (6 bases). CDR1 is LNHDA and CDR2 is SQIVND in the germline V gene (reference sequence). V lost 7 bases and J lost 2, with 20 bases in between. CDR3 length: 16 residues. CDR3: CASTPPGRTPQETQYF. The DNA of the CDR3 is TGTGCCAGTACCCCTCCTGGGAGGACACCACAAGAGACCCAGTACTTC. The variable domain in full, with the rest retrieved from reference TRBV19 and TRBJ2-5, is DGGITQSPKYLFRKEGQNVTLSCEQNLNHDAMYWYRQDPGQGLRLIYYSQIVNDFQKGDIAEGYSVSREKKESFPLTVTSAQKNPTAFYLCASTPPGRTPQETQYFGPGTRLLVL.

The V gene is TRBV29-1, the J gene TRBJ1-6; 9 positions agree with TRBD1. This CDR3 has 13 residues. Germline V gene lookup returns CDR1 SQVTM and CDR2 ANQGSEA. Losses at the gene ends were 7 bases for V and 5 bases for J; bases not matched to a gene: 3. The CDR3 DNA reads TGCAGCGCCCGGACAGGGGATAATTCACCCCTCCACTTT. Its translation: CSARTGDNSPLHF.

The CDR3 spells CSAGGDGYTF. For the CDR3, the DNA is TGCAGCGCCGGGGGGGATGGCTACACCTTC. This sequence joins TRBV29-1 and TRBJ1-2; possible D gene TRBD1, 5 bases. Per germline, CDR1 SQVTM and CDR2 ANQGSEA. V was shortened by 7 bases and J by 6 bases, with 9 bases between the two germline ends. This CDR3 has 10 amino acids. Full variable domain (rest looked up from reference TRBV29-1 and TRBJ1-2): SAVISQKPSRDICQRGTSLTIQCQVDSQVTMMFWYRQQPGQSLTLIATANQGSEATYESGFVIDKFPISRPNLTFSTLTVSNMSPEDSSIYLCSAGGDGYTFGSGTRLTVV.

V and J are TRBV3-1 (or the pseudogene TRBV3-2) and TRBJ1-6, with D possibly matching TRBD1 (6 bases). The V and J ends lost 4 bases and 14 bases respectively, with 24 bases between them. Germline values: CDR1 LGHDT, CDR2 YNNKEL (reference sequence). CDR3 length: 16 amino acids. This CDR3 is CASSRTGTRVFGTLHF. CDR3 nucleotide sequence: TGTGCCAGCAGCCGAACCGGGACACGGGTCTTTGGAACCCTCCACTTT.

This sequence joins TRBV10-3 and TRBJ1-2, with TRBD1 matching 9 bases. Looked up from germline, CDR1 is ENHRY and CDR2 is SYGVKD. The CDR3 has 13 residues. With 8 bases clipped from V and 8 bases from J, the junction kept 9 bases outside the gene matches. The CDR3 region has the DNA TGTGCCATCGCAACAGGGGGCGTTGCAGGCTACACCTTC. Amino acid sequence: CAIATGGVAGYTF.

Worth noting for this clone: The junction departs from the called germline gene at one end, perhaps through a read error. The chain recombines TRBV2 with TRBJ2-5, with D tentatively TRBD2 (6 bases). This CDR3 is built from 14 residues. CDR1 and CDR2 (germline): SNHLY, FYNNEI. CDR3: CASSEARLATKADF. DNA for the CDR3: TGTGCCAGCAGTGAAGCGCGGCTAGCGACGAAAGCGGACTTC.

In this sample, this clone turned up a few times. This rearrangement joins TRBV21-1 to TRBJ1-6; TRBD1 is the table's D call, not checked against the DNA. TRBV21-1 is designated a pseudogene. The CDR3 loop spans 13 amino acids. CDR3 DNA sequence: TGTGCCAGCAAGGAGGGGGCGCATCCACCCCTCCACTTT. It yields the protein CASKEGAHPPLHF.